These 23 T cell receptor beta chains came from one sample sequenced in a study of identical twins. TCRdb processed the 5' RACE reads anew with MiXCR; each CDR3 protein has one entry. The sample records around 1.7 million distinct CDR3 sequences, around 33% being singletons. The sample consisted of cord blood. All receptors derive from a newborn girl in good health.

J is TRBJ2-7 and V is TRBV12-3 or TRBV12-4; the match to TRBD2 covers 7 bases. The CDR3 totals 16 residues. J gave up 3 bases and V 2 bases, and 10 bases lay outside the gene matches. CDR3 bases: TGTGCCAGCAGTTTACGGGGAGCGGGGAAAGGCTACGAGCAGTACTTC. Its translation is CASSLRGAGKGYEQYF.

The sample holds a few counts of this clonotype. V gene TRBV28 combines with J gene TRBJ1-2, with 8 bases identical to TRBD1. Trimming cost V 7 bases and J 8 bases; bases outside gene matches: 9. CDR1 is MDHEN, CDR2 SYDVKM, per germline. This CDR3 has 13 residues. CDR3 nucleotide sequence: TGTGCCAGCATTTCTTGGACAGGGTGGGGCTACACCTTC. The encoded protein is CASISWTGWGYTF.

The V gene is TRBV25-1, the J gene TRBJ1-1; 7 bases align to TRBD1. This CDR3 is built from 14 residues. Trimming took 2 bases from V and 5 from J; bases not matched to a gene: 5. Germline loops: CDR1 MGHDK, CDR2 SYGVNS. The CDR3 coding sequence is TGTGCCAGCAGTGAAGAACAGGGGCGGACTGAAGCTTTCTTT. Amino acids: CASSEEQGRTEAFF.

V gene TRBV12-3 or TRBV12-4 combines with J gene TRBJ2-2, with 7 bases lining up with TRBD1. This CDR3 contains 14 residues. The V segment lost 5 bases and the J segment 3 bases; nucleotides outside the gene matches: 3. CDR3 amino acids: CASSDRVDTGELFF. In DNA form, the CDR3 reads TGTGCCAGCAGTGACAGGGTGGACACCGGGGAGCTGTTTTTT.

This chain links TRBV19 with TRBJ2-5, with TRBD2 matching 12 bases. The V gene's germline CDR1 is LNHDA and CDR2 SQIVND (reference sequence). This CDR3 contains 15 residues. The V and J ends lost 5 bases and 3 bases, in that order; junction bases with no gene match: 4. The CDR3 sequence is CASSPTSGRKETQYF. The CDR3 DNA sequence: TGTGCCAGTAGTCCGACTAGCGGGAGAAAAGAGACCCAGTACTTC. The full variable domain, its missing parts supplied by reference TRBV19 and TRBJ2-5, is DGGITQSPKYLFRKEGQNVTLSCEQNLNHDAMYWYRQDPGQGLRLIYYSQIVNDFQKGDIAEGYSVSREKKESFPLTVTSAQKNPTAFYLCASSPTSGRKETQYFGPGTRLLVL.

This clonotype was detected once. The V gene is TRBV7-2, the J gene TRBJ2-3; TRBD2 aligns across 9 bases. Germline V gene sequence: CDR1 SGHTA, CDR2 FQGNSA. The CDR3 length is 15 residues. V dropped 3 bases and J dropped 5; count of bases not matched to a gene: 6. CDR3 residues: CASSFQPSGVDTQYF. The CDR3 nucleotides read TGTGCCAGCAGCTTCCAGCCTAGCGGGGTAGATACGCAGTATTTT.

This clonotype was seen a handful of times. CDR3 sequence reads: CASSPLDRWTGLGEQYF. In DNA, the CDR3 is TGTGCCAGCAGTCCTTTGGACCGATGGACAGGCTTGGGGGAGCAGTACTTC. The genes are TRBV12-3 or TRBV12-4 and TRBJ2-5; 7 bases agree with TRBD1. V dropped 5 bases and J dropped 11; count of bases not matched to a gene: 23. This CDR3 is 17 amino acids long.

The J gene is TRBJ1-2, the V gene TRBV21-1. TRBV21-1 is tagged as a pseudogene. The CDR3 sequence is 15 residues long. The CDR3 sequence is CASSLRILEDYGYTF. The CDR3 DNA is TGTGCCAGCAGCCTCAGGATCCTAGAAGACTATGGCTACACCTTC.

This clonotype was observed a handful of times. V and J are TRBV7-2 and TRBJ2-6; D may match TRBD1 or TRBD2 (6 bases each). The CDR3 has 16 residues. Between the trimmed V and J ends, which lost 3 bases and 1 base, there was a span of 10 bases. Germline V gives CDR1 SGHTA, CDR2 FQGNSA. CDR3 sequence reads: CASSFKGGSGANVLTF. The CDR3 DNA is TGTGCCAGCAGCTTCAAGGGGGGATCTGGGGCCAACGTCCTGACTTTC.

This clonotype was seen only a few times. J is TRBJ1-2 and V is TRBV7-9, with 8 bases identical to TRBD1. Trimming cost V 5 bases and J 7 bases; bases outside gene matches: 12. The CDR3 length is 15 residues. Looked up from germline, CDR1 is SEHNR and CDR2 is FQNEAQ (reference sequence). DNA for the CDR3: TGTGCCAGCAGCGGGGCCCAGGGGGCCGGGTTTGGCTACACCTTC. Amino acids: CASSGAQGAGFGYTF.

The sample holds many counts of this clonotype. J is TRBJ2-7 and V is TRBV6-6, with D uncertain. CDR1 and CDR2 from the germline V gene are MNHNY and SVGAGI (reference sequence). The CDR3 spans 13 residues. Trimming left V 2 bases short and J 2 bases short, with 7 bases between. The DNA for the CDR3 is TGTGCCAGCAGTTACCAAGGGACCTACGAGCAGTACTTC. Protein: CASSYQGTYEQYF.

This clonotype was observed many times. The chain joins TRBV20-1 to TRBJ2-5, with D perhaps TRBD1 (5 bases). CDR3 size: 12 residues. The ends were cut back, 2 bases at V and 4 bases at J, with 8 bases in the middle. Germline lookup yields CDR1 DFQATT and CDR2 SNEGSKA (reference sequence). CDR3 nucleotide sequence: TGCAGTGCTAGACAGGGTAGAGAGACCCAGTACTTC. Protein sequence: CSARQGRETQYF.

This clonotype has more than one count but fewer than ten. This rearrangement joins TRBV20-1 to TRBJ2-1, with 11 bases matching TRBD2. Germline CDR1 reads DFQATT; CDR2 reads SNEGSKA (reference sequence). J lost 9 bases, V lost 3 bases, and 10 bases had no gene match. The length of the CDR3 is 15 residues. CDR3 DNA: TGCAGTGCTAGGCGACTAGCGGGGCTTAGATCTGAGCAGTTCTTC. Protein: CSARRLAGLRSEQFF.

CDR3 bases: TGTGCCAGCTCACCGGGCGGGCCATCGGGTTCACCCCTCCACTTT. Its translation is CASSPGGPSGSPLHF. The chain couples TRBV18 to TRBJ1-6; D gene unclear. Trimming took off 3 bases at V and 9 bases at J, with 15 bases between the two ends. Germline CDR1 reads KGHSH; CDR2 reads LQKENI. This CDR3 is 15 amino acids long.

This clonotype was counted a few times. The genes are TRBV5-1 and TRBJ2-3; 13 bases line up with TRBD2. CDR1 and CDR2 (germline): SGHRS, YFSETQ. Losses at the gene ends were 4 bases for V and 0 bases for J; bases not matched to a gene: 8. This CDR3 has 18 amino acids. CDR3 nucleotide sequence: TGCGCCAGCAGCCGGGGACTAGCGGGGATGTCTAGCACAGATACGCAGTATTTT. It translates to CASSRGLAGMSSTDTQYF.

This clonotype was observed a single time. The chain couples TRBV4-1 to TRBJ2-2; 11 bases fit TRBD2. CDR1 is MGHRA, CDR2 YSYEKL, per germline. The CDR3 is 18 residues long. V gave up 1 base and J gave up 3 bases; unmatched junction bases: 7. CDR3 DNA: TGCGCCAGCAGCCAAGTAGTAGCGGGAGGGCGGTACACCGGGGAGCTGTTTTTT. As protein: CASSQVVAGGRYTGELFF.

The chain recombines TRBV6-5 with TRBJ1-1, with a possible D match to TRBD1 (6 bases). The CDR3 is 14 residues long. Deletions cut 2 bases from V and 5 bases from J, with 12 bases between. Germline V lookup: CDR1 MNHEY, CDR2 SVGAGI. Here the CDR3 reads CASSYGQGLTEAFF. Written as DNA, the CDR3 is TGTGCCAGCAGTTACGGGCAGGGGCTGACTGAAGCTTTCTTT.

The chain has TRBV28 and TRBJ2-3, with 12 bases matching TRBD2. Per the germline V gene, CDR1 is MDHEN and CDR2 is SYDVKM. Trimming cost V 3 bases and J 6 bases; bases outside gene matches: 7. This CDR3 comprises 16 residues. The CDR3 DNA reads as TGTGCCAGCAGTTTTGGGAGACTAGCGGGAGCGGATACGCAGTATTTT. Its protein is CASSFGRLAGADTQYF.

This clonotype is a singleton in its sample. The V call is TRBV20-1, the J call TRBJ2-7; D remains unclear. This CDR3 contains 11 residues. Trimming left V 3 bases short and J 10 bases short, with 13 bases between. Germline assignment: CDR1 DFQATT and CDR2 SNEGSKA (reference sequence). The chain's CDR3 is CSARAQAEQYF. CDR3 coding DNA: TGCAGTGCTAGGGCTCAGGCCGAACAGTACTTC.

In this sample, this clonotype turned up many times. The chain is built from TRBV4-2 and TRBJ2-3; 11 nucleotides agree with TRBD2. The V gene's germline CDR1 is LGHNA and CDR2 YNFKEQ. The CDR3 length is 16 residues. Losses at the gene ends were 4 bases for V and 0 bases for J; bases not matched to a gene: 3. CDR3 amino acids: CASSPPSGGSTDTQYF. CDR3 DNA: TGTGCCAGCAGCCCGCCTAGCGGGGGGAGCACAGATACGCAGTATTTT.

On this clonotype: One end of the junction fails to match germline, which may point to a read error. The chain recombines TRBV27 with TRBJ1-1; 7 positions match TRBD1. Germline CDR1 reads MNHEY; CDR2 reads SMNVEV (reference sequence). The CDR3 totals 14 residues. CDR3 in amino acids: CAGSLRAGGTEAFF. The CDR3 DNA reads TGTGCCGGCAGTTTAAGGGCAGGGGGCACTGAAGCTTTCTTT.

This clonotype was seen a single time. This may be a read error, as it is one base from a much larger clone. This chain uses TRBV6-2 or TRBV6-3 with TRBJ2-3; no definite D call. The germline V gene encodes CDR1 MNHEY and CDR2 SVGEGT. The CDR3 is made up of 14 amino acids. V was cut by 2 bases and J by 1 base, with 7 bases left in between. The CDR3 reads CASSYDGRTDTQYF. In DNA form, the CDR3 reads TGTGCCAGCAGTTACGACGGGCGCACAGATACGCAGTATTTT.

CDR3 bases: TGCAGTGCCATAAAAGAGACCCAGTACTTC. This sequence encodes CSAIKETQYF. The chain couples TRBV20-1 to TRBJ2-5, with D hard to call. The germline gives CDR1 DFQATT, CDR2 SNEGSKA (reference sequence). V lost 6 bases, J lost 3 bases, and 5 bases lay in between. This CDR3 region has 10 residues.